The present entry profiles one T cell receptor (beta chain) with its context. Its target is unknown. Only in-frame clones appear in the TCRdb table, and some are missing; sequencing was by immunoSEQ multiplex PCR. The sample records around 25,000 clones, 70% to 90% being singletons. Noted time point: cycle 4 day 1 (C4D1), after less than seven weeks of nivolumab. Autologous stem cell transplantation was followed by relapse in every patient, and brentuximab vedotin exposure varied. Complete response, partial response or progressive disease were the best responses. The data were taken from a study of PD-1 blockade in classical Hodgkin lymphoma. Study-level points and caveats: By C4D1 there was a significant rise in CD4+ TCR diversity but not in CD8+ TCR diversity. Why the repertoires differ is still unclear, perhaps disease activity or prior therapy. Those starting nivolumab under 1 year post-ASCT were excluded.

V gave up 2 bases and J gave up 0 bases; unmatched junction bases: 4. CDR3 size: 15 residues. Germline loops: CDR1 KGHSH, CDR2 LQKENI. This sequence was found in a human donor with classical Hodgkin lymphoma. The chain recombines TRBV18 with TRBJ2-7; 7 bases align to TRBD1. Material: peripheral blood mononuclear cells (PBMCs), obtained before the fourth cycle of nivolumab. The DNA for the CDR3 is TGTGCCAGCTCACCATTCCGGGACAGCTCCTACGAGCAGTACTTC. Amino acid sequence: CASSPFRDSSYEQYF.